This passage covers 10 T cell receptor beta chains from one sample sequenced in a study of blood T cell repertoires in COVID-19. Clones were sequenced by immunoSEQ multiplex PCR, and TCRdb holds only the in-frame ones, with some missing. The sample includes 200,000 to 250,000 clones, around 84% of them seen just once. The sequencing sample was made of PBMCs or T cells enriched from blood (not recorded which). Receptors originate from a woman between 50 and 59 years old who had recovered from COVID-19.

The chain's CDR3 is CASSTTSLDTQYF. CDR3 nucleotide sequence: TGTGCCAGCAGCACCACTAGCTTGGATACGCAGTATTTT. The chain uses TRBV7-2 and TRBJ2-3, with TRBD2 as a possible D gene (6 bases). Deletions cut 5 bases from V and 6 bases from J, with 12 bases between. The CDR3 covers 13 residues. Germline loops: CDR1 SGHTA, CDR2 FQGNSA.

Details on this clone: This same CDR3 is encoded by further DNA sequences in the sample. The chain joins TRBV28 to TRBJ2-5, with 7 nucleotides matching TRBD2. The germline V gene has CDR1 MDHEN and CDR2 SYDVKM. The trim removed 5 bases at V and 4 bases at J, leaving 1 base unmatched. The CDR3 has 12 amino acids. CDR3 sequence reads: CASSPGGETQYF. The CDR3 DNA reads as TGTGCCAGCAGTCCGGGGGGAGAGACCCAGTACTTC.

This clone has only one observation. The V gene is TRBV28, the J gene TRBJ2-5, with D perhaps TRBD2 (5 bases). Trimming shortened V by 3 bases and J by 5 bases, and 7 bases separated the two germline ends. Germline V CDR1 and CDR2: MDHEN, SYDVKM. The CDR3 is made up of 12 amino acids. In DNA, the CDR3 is TGTGCCAGCAGTTTCCGGGATGAGACCCAGTACTTC. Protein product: CASSFRDETQYF.

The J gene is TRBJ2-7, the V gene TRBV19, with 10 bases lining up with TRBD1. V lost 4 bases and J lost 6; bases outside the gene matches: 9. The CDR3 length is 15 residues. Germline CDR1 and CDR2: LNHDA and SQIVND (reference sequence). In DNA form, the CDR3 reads TGTGCCAGTAGTACGAGGGGACAGGGGCGAGGCGAGCAGTACTTC. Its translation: CASSTRGQGRGEQYF.

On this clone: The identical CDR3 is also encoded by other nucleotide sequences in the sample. The CDR3 here is CASSPPSSYEQYF. CDR3 bases: TGTGCCAGCTCACCCCCCAGCTCCTACGAGCAGTACTTC. J is TRBJ2-7 and V is TRBV18, with D uncertain. Germline lookup yields CDR1 KGHSH and CDR2 LQKENI. V gave up 3 bases and J gave up 0 bases, with 6 bases separating them. The CDR3 loop spans 13 amino acids.

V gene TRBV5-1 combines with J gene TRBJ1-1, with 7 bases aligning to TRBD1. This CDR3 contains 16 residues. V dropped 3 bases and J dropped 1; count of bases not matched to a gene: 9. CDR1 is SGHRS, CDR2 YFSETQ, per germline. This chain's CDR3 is CASSSARTGANTEAFF. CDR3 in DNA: TGCGCCAGCAGCTCGGCAAGGACAGGAGCGAACACTGAAGCTTTCTTT.

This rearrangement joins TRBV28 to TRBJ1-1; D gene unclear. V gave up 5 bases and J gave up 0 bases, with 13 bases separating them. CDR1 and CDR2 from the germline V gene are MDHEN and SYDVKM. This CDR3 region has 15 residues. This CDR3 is CASSPPRGMNTEAFF. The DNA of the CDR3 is TGTGCCAGCAGTCCCCCCCGAGGGATGAACACTGAAGCTTTCTTT. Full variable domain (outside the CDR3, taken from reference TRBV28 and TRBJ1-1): DVKVTQSSRYLVKRTGEKVFLECVQDMDHENMFWYRQDPGLGLRLIYFSYDVKMKEKGDIPEGYSVSREKKERFSLILESASTNQTSMYLCASSPPRGMNTEAFFGQGTRLTVV.

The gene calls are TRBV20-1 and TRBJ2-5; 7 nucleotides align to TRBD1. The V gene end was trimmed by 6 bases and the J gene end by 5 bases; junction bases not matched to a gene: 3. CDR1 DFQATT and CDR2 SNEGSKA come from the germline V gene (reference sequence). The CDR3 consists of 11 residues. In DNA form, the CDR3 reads TGCAGTGCACCACAGGGGGAGACCCAGTACTTC. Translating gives CSAPQGETQYF.

The CDR3 DNA follows: TGTGCCAGCAGAGTAGCGGGAGAAGCCAAAAACATTCAGTACTTC. Translated, it gives CASRVAGEAKNIQYF. V gene TRBV2 combines with J gene TRBJ2-4; 9 bases fit TRBD2. V lost 6 bases and J lost 0; bases outside the gene matches: 3. Per the germline V gene, CDR1 is SNHLY and CDR2 is FYNNEI. CDR3 length: 15 amino acids.

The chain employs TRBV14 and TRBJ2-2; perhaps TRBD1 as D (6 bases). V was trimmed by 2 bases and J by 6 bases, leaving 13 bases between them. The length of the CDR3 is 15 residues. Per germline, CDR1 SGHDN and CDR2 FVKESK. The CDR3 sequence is CASSQRYSGAGELFF. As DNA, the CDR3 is TGTGCCAGCAGCCAACGTTACTCAGGGGCCGGGGAGCTGTTTTTT.